These 21 T cell receptor beta chains share one sample of origin, sequenced in a study of T cells in Graves' hyperthyroidism and ophthalmopathy. TCR beta CDR3 sequences were amplified from RNA transcripts. Using the HTBI primer set, a first-round RT-PCR was run on the TCR CDR3. TCRdb used MiXCR to reprocess the multiplex PCR reads, holding one entry per CDR3 protein. The table has about 420,000 distinct CDR3 sequences, roughly an eighth seen once; the top ten hold 5% to 6%. Source material: blood. These receptors were obtained from a woman aged 18-30 years with Graves' hyperthyroidism.

This clonotype was seen ten or more times. V gene TRBV27 combines with J gene TRBJ2-7, with TRBD2 identical over 10 bases. CDR3 length: 17 amino acids. V lost 5 bases to trimming and J lost 6 bases; unmatched junction nucleotides: 16. CDR1 is MNHEY, CDR2 SMNVEV, per germline (reference sequence). The CDR3 nucleotides read TGTGCCAGCAGTCCAAAATTGACCCCCGGGACTAGCGTCGAGCAGTACTTC. As protein: CASSPKLTPGTSVEQYF.

This clonotype has at least ten counts. V usage is TRBV30 and J usage is TRBJ2-5, with 14 bases that match TRBD2. V gave up 3 bases and J gave up 5 bases; unmatched junction bases: 8. The V gene's germline CDR1 is GTSNPN and CDR2 SVGIG (reference sequence). The CDR3 sequence is 16 residues long. The CDR3 DNA sequence: TGTGCCTGGAGCGAGGGACTAGCGGGAGAGGGGGAGACCCAGTACTTC. Its protein product is CAWSEGLAGEGETQYF.

This clonotype has at least ten counts. The chain links TRBV5-6 to TRBJ1-1; D not resolved. Germline loops: CDR1 SGHDT, CDR2 YYEEEE. V was pared by 0 bases and J by 1 base, with 10 bases between. This CDR3 comprises 15 residues. The CDR3 loop is CASSLALVKNTEAFF. CDR3 sequence (DNA): TGTGCCAGCAGCTTGGCTCTGGTGAAGAACACTGAAGCTTTCTTT.

In this sample, this clonotype turned up many times. This sequence joins TRBV6-1 and TRBJ2-1; 7 bases are shared with TRBD2. With V trimmed by 3 bases and J by 7 bases, 3 bases remained unmatched. Germline CDR1 is MNHNS and CDR2 is SASEGT. CDR3 length equals 13 residues. The CDR3 nucleotides read TGTGCCAGCAGTGAGGGGGGAGGGAATGAGCAGTTCTTC. The encoded protein is CASSEGGGNEQFF.

This clonotype was picked up a small number of times. The chain uses TRBV27 and TRBJ1-1, with D unresolved. The CDR3 consists of 16 residues. Germline V gene lookup returns CDR1 MNHEY and CDR2 SMNVEV (reference sequence). Between the trimmed V and J ends, which lost 7 bases and 1 base, there was a span of 19 bases. In DNA, the CDR3 is TGTGCCAGCAACCCTTACGGGAGCCACCGGAACACTGAAGCTTTCTTT. Translating it yields CASNPYGSHRNTEAFF.

This clonotype appeared many times. The chain is built from TRBV18 and TRBJ2-7; D not certain. Germline assignment: CDR1 KGHSH and CDR2 LQKENI. The V and J ends lost 3 bases and 2 bases respectively, with 14 bases between them. CDR3 length: 15 residues. As DNA, the CDR3 is TGTGCCAGCTCACCTGAACGGCAGGAAACCTACGAGCAGTACTTC. Translated: CASSPERQETYEQYF. Drawing the rest from reference TRBV18 and TRBJ2-7, the complete variable domain is NAGVMQNPRHLVRRRGQEARLRCSPMKGHSHVYWYRQLPEEGLKFMVYLQKENIIDESGMPKERFSAEFPKEGPSILRIQQVVRGDSAAYFCASSPERQETYEQYFGPGTRLTVT.

There are many counts of this clonotype. The chain has TRBV6-1 and TRBJ2-7; D not certain. In germline, CDR1 is MNHNS, CDR2 SASEGT. V shed 6 bases and J shed 0 bases, with 9 bases lying between them. The CDR3 is 13 amino acids. In DNA form, the CDR3 reads TGTGCCAGCAGGGCCAGTAGCTCCTACGAGCAGTACTTC. As protein: CASRASSSYEQYF.

This clonotype came up a few times. The rearrangement links TRBV20-1 to TRBJ2-5, with D tentatively TRBD1 (7 bases). The V and J ends lost 8 bases and 5 bases respectively, with 18 bases between them. This CDR3 comprises 13 residues. Germline CDR1 is DFQATT and CDR2 is SNEGSKA (reference sequence). In nucleotides, the CDR3 is TGCAGTTCAACAGGGGAGGAAGGGGAGACCCAGTACTTC. Protein: CSSTGEEGETQYF.

This clonotype was seen a handful of times. The V and J genes are TRBV19 and TRBJ2-3, with a tentative D call TRBD1 (6 bases). V gave up 2 bases and J gave up 3 bases, with 12 bases separating them. The CDR3 runs 15 residues. Germline V gene sequence: CDR1 LNHDA, CDR2 SQIVND (reference sequence). CDR3 sequence (DNA): TGTGCCAGTAGTATAATGGGGGCAGGAACAGATACGCAGTATTTT. It is translated as CASSIMGAGTDTQYF.

This clonotype has at least ten counts. The chain has TRBV27 and TRBJ2-1; D unresolved. The V and J ends lost 4 bases and 4 bases respectively, with 14 bases between them. This CDR3 is built from 15 residues. The germline V gene has CDR1 MNHEY and CDR2 SMNVEV (reference sequence). The CDR3 loop is CASSSPLDGYNEQFF. The CDR3 bases are TGTGCCAGCAGTTCCCCCCTGGACGGATACAATGAGCAGTTCTTC.

The chain combines TRBV27 with TRBJ1-2; 7 nucleotides align to TRBD1. Germline CDR1 and CDR2: MNHEY and SMNVEV (reference sequence). With 5 bases clipped from V and 8 bases from J, the junction kept 8 bases outside the gene matches. The CDR3 spans 13 residues. CDR3 amino acids: CASSPNRGWGYTF. The CDR3 DNA sequence: TGTGCCAGCAGTCCCAACAGGGGATGGGGCTACACCTTC.

This clonotype was counted at least ten times. A read error may account for a junction end that differs from germline. This chain connects TRBV5-1 to TRBJ1-1; D is ambiguous. The CDR3 sequence is 14 residues long. Germline loops: CDR1 SGHRS, CDR2 YFSETQ. The CDR3 DNA reads TGTGCCAGCAGCCTGGTGGGTGCTGACACTGAAGCTTTCTTT. Amino acids: CASSLVGADTEAFF.

This clonotype came up many times. The chain joins TRBV28 to TRBJ2-1; tentatively, D is TRBD2 (6 bases). Germline lookup yields CDR1 MDHEN and CDR2 SYDVKM. The V and J ends lost 6 bases and 11 bases respectively, with 20 bases between them. The CDR3 is 14 amino acids. This CDR3 reads CASRTTGVWGKQFF. Written as DNA, the CDR3 is TGTGCCAGCAGGACTACGGGGGTGTGGGGGAAGCAGTTCTTC.

This clonotype has ten or more counts. For the CDR3, the DNA is TGTGCCAGCAGCCAAGAGGGGGCGGCTGAAGCTTTCTTT. Translating gives CASSQEGAAEAFF. The chain employs TRBV3-1 and TRBJ1-1; D is possibly TRBD1 (6 bases). Germline CDR1 and CDR2: LGHDT and YNNKEL (reference sequence). The V end was cut by 0 bases, the J end by 6 bases, with 8 bases between. The CDR3 extends over 13 amino acids.

This clonotype was seen ten or more times. V is TRBV3-1 and J is TRBJ1-2; D not resolved. Germline-derived CDR1 and CDR2 are LGHDT and YNNKEL (reference sequence). There are 13 residues in the CDR3. Deletions cut 2 bases from V and 4 bases from J, with 8 bases between. CDR3 sequence (DNA): TGTGCCAGCAGCCAACCAGGAACCTATGGCTACACCTTC. Translation gives CASSQPGTYGYTF.

Many counts were recorded for this clonotype. The chain uses TRBV15 and TRBJ2-5, with a possible D match to TRBD2 (6 bases). Per germline, CDR1 LNHNV and CDR2 YYDKDF (reference sequence). The CDR3 sequence is 15 residues long. Trimming cost V 4 bases and J 4 bases, with 16 bases left between them. The CDR3: CATSKGSTGAETQYF. CDR3 coding DNA: TGTGCCACCAGCAAAGGTTCGACGGGAGCAGAGACCCAGTACTTC.

The rearrangement uses TRBV28 and TRBJ2-3, with D tentatively TRBD1 or TRBD2 (5 bases each). CDR1 MDHEN and CDR2 SYDVKM come from the germline V gene. Trimming cost V 6 bases and J 4 bases, with 11 bases left between them. The CDR3 extends over 13 amino acids. The CDR3 reads CASSWGRSDTQYF. CDR3 sequence (DNA): TGTGCCAGCAGCTGGGGGAGATCAGATACGCAGTATTTT.

This clonotype was counted between two and nine times. Here the CDR3 DNA reads TGTGCCAGTAGTAATGGTATGGGGGTAGGTACTGAAGCTTTCTTT. Translating gives CASSNGMGVGTEAFF. This chain links TRBV19 with TRBJ1-1; weak D call: TRBD1 (5 bases). Germline values: CDR1 LNHDA, CDR2 SQIVND (reference sequence). This CDR3 contains 15 residues. V lost 4 bases and J 5 bases, leaving 17 bases between the germline ends.

This clonotype was seen a handful of times. The gene calls are TRBV6-2 or TRBV6-3 and TRBJ2-4, with D possibly being TRBD1 (5 bases). Germline-derived CDR1 and CDR2 are MNHEY and SVGEGT. Trimming took 11 bases from V and 3 from J, leaving 14 bases between them. The CDR3 is 13 residues long. The CDR3 DNA reads as TGTGCCTGCTACGACAGAGACAAAAACATTCAGTACTTC. This translates into CACYDRDKNIQYF.

The V and J genes are TRBV28 and TRBJ2-1; either TRBD1 or TRBD2 may supply D (7 bases each). The ends were cut back, 5 bases at V and 4 bases at J, with 24 bases in the middle. The CDR3 consists of 18 residues. The germline CDR1 and CDR2 sequences are MDHEN and SYDVKM. The CDR3: CASSAYRGGTSDYNEQFF. The CDR3 DNA reads as TGTGCCAGCAGTGCGTACAGGGGTGGCACTAGCGATTACAATGAGCAGTTCTTC. Based on the CDR3 plus reference TRBV28 and TRBJ2-1, the full variable domain is DVKVTQSSRYLVKRTGEKVFLECVQDMDHENMFWYRQDPGLGLRLIYFSYDVKMKEKGDIPEGYSVSREKKERFSLILESASTNQTSMYLCASSAYRGGTSDYNEQFFGPGTRLTVL.

This clonotype came up many times. The V gene is TRBV19, the J gene TRBJ1-5; 8 nucleotides match TRBD1. Germline lookup yields CDR1 LNHDA and CDR2 SQIVND (reference sequence). V lost 6 bases, J lost 4 bases, and 8 bases stayed unmatched. The CDR3 extends over 15 amino acids. Here the CDR3 DNA reads TGTGCCAGTAGCCCTGGACAGGGTAGGAATCAGCCCCAGCATTTT. Residues: CASSPGQGRNQPQHF.